This TCR beta chain is from a study of cytomegalovirus exposure and HLA in healthy donors. Vbeta (60) and Jbeta (13) primers were used in the PCR. Using immunoSEQ multiplex PCR, the repertoire was profiled, and TCRdb retains in-frame clones only, with some absent. Here the sample spans about 120,000 clones, roughly 15% being singletons. The V gene lost 3 bases and the J gene lost 2 bases, with 10 bases spanning the gap. Germline CDR1 and CDR2: SNHLY and FYNNEI. This CDR3 is built from 14 residues. This clone was seen a handful of times. This sequence was found in a woman aged 18 to 35 in good health and CMV-seronegative. The V call is TRBV2, the J call TRBJ1-2; no definite D call. The source material was PBMCs. The CDR3 reads CASSDEARNYGYTF. The DNA for the CDR3 is TGTGCCAGCAGTGATGAGGCCAGAAACTATGGCTACACCTTC.